The 2 T cell receptor beta chains below come from one sample, sequenced in a study of a mutant IDH1 vaccine in newly diagnosed glioma. Assay used: immunoSEQ multiplex PCR; TCRdb lists only in-frame clones, some missing. The table shows approximately 76,000 clones, with 90% to 95% occurring only once. Which antigens these TCRs recognize remains unknown. Stated time point: week 5, during vaccination. Every vaccination contained 300 ug of the mutant IDH1 20-mer peptide and was paired with topical imiquimod. The specimen comprised PBMCs, sampled from a glioma patient whose treatment included an IDH1 peptide vaccine. The receptors derive from a woman aged 45-60 years with glioma.

The CDR3 DNA sequence: TGCGCCAGCAGCTTGTACGGGAGTGGGCAAGAGACCCAGTACTTC. Translated: CASSLYGSGQETQYF. The chain uses TRBV5-1 and TRBJ2-5, with D possibly matching TRBD2 (6 bases). Germline assignment: CDR1 SGHRS and CDR2 YFSETQ. The CDR3 spans 15 residues. V was cut by 1 base and J by 2 bases, with 12 bases left in between.

The CDR3 here is CASSRGLAGVQETQYF. The DNA for the CDR3 is TGTGCCAGCAGTCGGGGTCTAGCGGGAGTCCAAGAGACCCAGTACTTC. This chain links TRBV28 with TRBJ2-5, with 10 nucleotides matching TRBD2. V dropped 5 bases and J dropped 1; count of bases not matched to a gene: 7. This CDR3 spans 16 amino acids. The germline V gene encodes CDR1 MDHEN and CDR2 SYDVKM.